This T cell receptor beta chain was identified during a study of blood T cell repertoires in COVID-19. Study context: Among Cohort 3 donors, those recovered had two negative PCRs, clearance, or symptom resolution.

CDR1 and CDR2 (germline): ENHRY, SYGVKD. V lost 0 bases and J 8 bases, leaving 19 bases between the germline ends. The CDR3 sequence is 16 residues long. Profiled with immunoSEQ multiplex PCR; TCRdb holds only in-frame clones, not every one. Among approximately 240,000 clones listed, 80% to 90% were seen once. This receptor was identified in a woman in her fifties or sixties in a cohort exposed to, infected with or recovered from COVID-19 (not recorded which). The chain is built from TRBV10-3 and TRBJ1-1; D possibly corresponds to TRBD1 (5 bases). Sequencing was carried out using PBMCs or T cells enriched from blood (not recorded which). The CDR3 loop is CAISESIGAGTYEAFF. Here the CDR3 DNA reads TGTGCCATCAGTGAGTCGATAGGGGCCGGGACTTACGAAGCTTTCTTT.